The next 20 T cell receptor beta chains were all read from a single sample in a study of T cells in Graves' hyperthyroidism and ophthalmopathy (dated by TCRdb to about 2019). Library preparation was by multiplex PCR. Sequencing was carried out with an Illumina HiSeq 2000. TCR beta CDR3 regions were amplified from RNA transcripts. A first-round RT-PCR of the TCR CDR3 used the HTBI primer set with the Qiagen OneStep RT-PCR kit. The public reads were reanalyzed by TCRdb: fastp trimming at Q25, MiXCR alignment, in-frame beta chains only. Identical CDR3 proteins give one entry, which carries the most common genes and DNA. The sample records 300,000 to 500,000 distinct CDR3 sequences, 15% of which are singletons. The ten biggest clones cover roughly 33% of the sample. The sample was blood. The receptors originated from a woman aged 25 to 39 with Graves' hyperthyroidism.

The chain joins TRBV5-1 to TRBJ1-2, with a possible D match to TRBD1 (6 bases). Deletions cut 4 bases from V and 3 bases from J, with 16 bases between. This CDR3 is built from 15 residues. CDR1 SGHRS and CDR2 YFSETQ come from the germline V gene. The chain's CDR3 is CASSLGGRTDYGYTF. CDR3 DNA: TGCGCCAGCAGCCTGGGTGGCCGGACAGACTATGGCTACACCTTC.

This clonotype was seen repeatedly, ten times or more. The chain has TRBV30 and TRBJ1-2; D is uncertain. This CDR3 is built from 11 residues. V gave up 1 base and J gave up 6 bases, with 6 bases separating them. Germline V gene data show CDR1 as GTSNPN and CDR2 as SVGIG (reference sequence). Written as DNA, the CDR3 is TGTGCCTGGAGTGAGCGGGATGGCTACACCTTC. Translation gives CAWSERDGYTF.

This sequence joins TRBV6-5 and TRBJ2-5, with a possible D match to TRBD1 (5 bases). The CDR3 covers 15 residues. Trimming took 0 bases from V and 7 from J, leaving 15 bases between them. Germline lookup yields CDR1 MNHEY and CDR2 SVGAGI. CDR3 sequence: CASSYSQGTPGTQYF. CDR3 sequence (DNA): TGTGCCAGCAGTTACTCTCAGGGTACCCCGGGGACCCAGTACTTC.

There are a few counts of this clonotype. V usage is TRBV5-8 and J usage is TRBJ1-5; 10 bases line up with TRBD1. Germline loops: CDR1 SGHTS, CDR2 YDEGEE. The CDR3 runs 15 residues. With 4 bases clipped from V and 6 bases from J, the junction kept 7 bases outside the gene matches. CDR3 residues: CASSKGTGVRQPQHF. As DNA, the CDR3 is TGTGCCAGCAGCAAAGGGACAGGGGTTCGTCAGCCCCAGCATTTT.

This clonotype appeared many times. J is TRBJ1-2 and V is TRBV11-2; D remains unclear. Between the trimmed V and J ends, which lost 0 bases and 0 bases, there was a span of 8 bases. Germline CDR1 SGHAT, CDR2 FQNNGV. This CDR3 contains 15 residues. The CDR3 reads CASSLDGLANYGYTF. Here the CDR3 DNA reads TGTGCCAGCAGCTTAGACGGACTTGCTAACTATGGCTACACCTTC.

This clonotype was counted at least ten times. Here the CDR3 reads CASTRDFQLGPEAFF. The CDR3 DNA follows: TGTGCCAGCACCCGGGACTTTCAACTGGGCCCTGAAGCTTTCTTT. The V gene is TRBV2, the J gene TRBJ1-1; D perhaps matches TRBD1 (5 bases). This CDR3 comprises 15 residues. V was cut by 7 bases and J by 6 bases, with 21 bases left in between. Germline V lookup: CDR1 SNHLY, CDR2 FYNNEI.

This clonotype has at least ten counts. This rearrangement joins TRBV5-1 to TRBJ1-1; a possible D gene is TRBD1 (5 bases). V was pared by 3 bases and J by 4 bases, with 10 bases between. The CDR3 covers 13 residues. CDR1 SGHRS and CDR2 YFSETQ come from the germline V gene. CDR3 nucleotide sequence: TGCGCCAGCAGCTATGCCGGGGGCACTGAAGCTTTCTTT. This translates into CASSYAGGTEAFF.

This clonotype showed up many times. This sequence joins TRBV7-2 and TRBJ1-3; TRBD1 is a possible D gene (5 bases). Germline V lookup: CDR1 SGHTA, CDR2 FQGNSA. V shed 0 bases and J shed 3 bases, with 12 bases lying between them. The CDR3 consists of 16 residues. This chain's CDR3 is CASSLASGTGGNTIYF. As DNA, the CDR3 is TGTGCCAGCAGCTTAGCATCCGGGACGGGTGGAAACACCATATATTTT.

For this clonotype: A much larger clone differs from this one at a single base, so this may be a read error. V and J are TRBV2 and TRBJ1-1; D is undetermined. CDR3 size: 16 residues. From germline, CDR1 is SNHLY and CDR2 FYNNEI. In nucleotides, the CDR3 is TGTGCCAGCAGTGGATACAGAGAGTACCCGAACACTGGAGCTTTCTTT. Translated: CASSGYREYPNTGAFF.

Here the CDR3 reads CASSETAGDRRSYTF. The CDR3 DNA reads as TGTGCCAGCAGTGAAACCGCAGGGGACAGGAGATCCTACACCTTC. This chain connects TRBV6-1 to TRBJ1-2; TRBD1 agrees at 8 bases. The V gene end was trimmed by 2 bases and the J gene end by 10 bases; junction bases not matched to a gene: 12. The CDR3 extends over 15 amino acids. The germline V gene encodes CDR1 MNHNS and CDR2 SASEGT.

The V gene is TRBV4-1, the J gene TRBJ2-4; D is possibly TRBD1 or TRBD2 (5 bases each). Germline-derived CDR1 and CDR2 are MGHRA and YSYEKL. This CDR3 region has 16 residues. Trimming took off 2 bases at V and 6 bases at J, with 17 bases between the two ends. The CDR3 protein is CASSQIVASGANIQYF. CDR3 bases: TGCGCCAGCAGCCAAATCGTGGCCTCCGGGGCAAACATTCAGTACTTC.

Notes on this clonotype: An end of the junction does not agree with germline; a read error may underlie this. The chain combines TRBV7-6 with TRBJ2-3; TRBD2 is a possible D gene (6 bases). CDR1 is SGHVS, CDR2 FNYEAQ, per germline. This CDR3 spans 15 amino acids. The CDR3 sequence is CASSLAGGYTHTQYF. The DNA of the CDR3 is TGTGCCAGCAGCTTAGCGGGAGGATACACACATACGCAGTATTTT.

This clonotype was picked up a small number of times. The chain joins TRBV24-1 to TRBJ2-1; 8 bases are a match to TRBD1. V lost 1 base to trimming and J lost 7 bases; unmatched junction nucleotides: 11. This CDR3 contains 17 residues. The germline V gene has CDR1 KGHDR and CDR2 SFDVKD. In DNA, the CDR3 is TGTGCCACCAGTGATTTCCCTCCTCGACAGGGGATTAATGAGCAGTTCTTC. Amino acid sequence: CATSDFPPRQGINEQFF.

This clonotype was seen a single time. Possible read error: a much larger clone is one base away. The chain carries TRBV2 and TRBJ1-2; no clear D gene. The CDR3 extends over 14 amino acids. V lost 3 bases, J lost 6 bases, and 14 bases lay in between. Per the germline V gene, CDR1 is SNHLY and CDR2 is FYNNEI. CDR3 loop: CASSEEGFGHGYTF. CDR3 sequence (DNA): TGTGCCAGCAGTGAGGAGGGTTTCGGCCATGGCTACACCTTC.

The chain links TRBV6-2 or TRBV6-3 to TRBJ2-1, with D tentatively TRBD2 (6 bases). The CDR3 length is 15 residues. CDR1 and CDR2 from the germline V gene are MNHEY and SVGEGT. Trimming took off 5 bases at V and 3 bases at J, with 14 bases between the two ends. The DNA of the CDR3 is TGTGCCAGCAGTAGCGGGTACGGCGTCTACAATGAGCAGTTCTTC. Encoded protein: CASSSGYGVYNEQFF.

For this clonotype: One junction end does not reproduce the germline sequence, and a read error may be involved. The chain links TRBV7-7 to TRBJ2-3; 7 bases are a match to TRBD2. This CDR3 is built from 16 residues. Germline CDR1 SSHAT, CDR2 FNYEAQ (reference sequence). As DNA, the CDR3 is TGTGCTAGCAGCCCGGGGGGAAACCCCGGGACAGATACGCAGTATTTT. This gives the protein CASSPGGNPGTDTQYF.

This clonotype was seen a few times. The rearrangement uses TRBV7-8 and TRBJ1-2, with 11 bases that match TRBD1. CDR1 and CDR2 (germline): SGHVS, FQNEAQ. V was clipped by 0 bases and J by 8 bases; unmatched bases: 2. This CDR3 spans 14 amino acids. The CDR3 spells CASSLAGQGGGYTF. CDR3 DNA sequence: TGTGCCAGCAGCTTAGCGGGACAGGGGGGAGGCTACACCTTC.

Many counts were recorded for this clonotype. The chain is built from TRBV7-2 and TRBJ2-2; TRBD2 matches at 8 bases. In germline, CDR1 is SGHTA, CDR2 FQGNSA. Unmatched junction bases numbered 3, after V lost 2 bases and J lost 1 base. This CDR3 is built from 16 residues. The CDR3 region is CASSLKLAVNTGELFF. CDR3 bases: TGTGCCAGCAGCTTAAAACTAGCGGTGAACACCGGGGAGCTGTTTTTT.

This clonotype was counted many times. V is TRBV6-1 and J is TRBJ2-5, with D maybe TRBD2 (6 bases). CDR3 size: 15 residues. Germline CDR1 and CDR2: MNHNS and SASEGT. The V gene lost 2 bases and the J gene lost 4 bases, with 14 bases spanning the gap. The CDR3 loop reads CASSEWGRSAETQYF. DNA of the CDR3: TGTGCCAGCAGTGAATGGGGGAGGAGCGCAGAGACCCAGTACTTC.

The chain couples TRBV10-3 to TRBJ2-3; 8 bases line up with TRBD2. The CDR3 contains 14 residues. V trimming: 9 bases; J trimming: 2 bases; junction bases outside the gene matches: 7. The germline V gene has CDR1 ENHRY and CDR2 SYGVKD. In DNA, the CDR3 is TGTGCCATAGCAGCGGGAGAGGACACAGATACGCAGTATTTT. Protein product: CAIAAGEDTDTQYF.